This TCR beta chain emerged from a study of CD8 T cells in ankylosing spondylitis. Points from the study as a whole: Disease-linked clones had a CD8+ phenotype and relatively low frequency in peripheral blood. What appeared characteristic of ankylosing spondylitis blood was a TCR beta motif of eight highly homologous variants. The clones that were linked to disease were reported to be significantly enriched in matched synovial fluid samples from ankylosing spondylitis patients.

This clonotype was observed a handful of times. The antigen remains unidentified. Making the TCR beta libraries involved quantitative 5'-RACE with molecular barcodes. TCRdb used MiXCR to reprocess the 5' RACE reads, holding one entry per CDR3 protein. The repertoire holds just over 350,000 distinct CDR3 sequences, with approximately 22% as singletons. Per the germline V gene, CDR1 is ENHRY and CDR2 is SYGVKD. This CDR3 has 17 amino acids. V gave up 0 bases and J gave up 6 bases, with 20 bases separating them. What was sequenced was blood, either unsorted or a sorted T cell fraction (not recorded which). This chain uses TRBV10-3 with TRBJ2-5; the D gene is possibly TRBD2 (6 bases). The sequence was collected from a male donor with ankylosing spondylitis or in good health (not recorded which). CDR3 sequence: CAISESTLREIRKTQYF. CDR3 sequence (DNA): TGTGCCATCAGTGAGTCGACTCTGCGGGAAATTCGGAAGACCCAGTACTTC.